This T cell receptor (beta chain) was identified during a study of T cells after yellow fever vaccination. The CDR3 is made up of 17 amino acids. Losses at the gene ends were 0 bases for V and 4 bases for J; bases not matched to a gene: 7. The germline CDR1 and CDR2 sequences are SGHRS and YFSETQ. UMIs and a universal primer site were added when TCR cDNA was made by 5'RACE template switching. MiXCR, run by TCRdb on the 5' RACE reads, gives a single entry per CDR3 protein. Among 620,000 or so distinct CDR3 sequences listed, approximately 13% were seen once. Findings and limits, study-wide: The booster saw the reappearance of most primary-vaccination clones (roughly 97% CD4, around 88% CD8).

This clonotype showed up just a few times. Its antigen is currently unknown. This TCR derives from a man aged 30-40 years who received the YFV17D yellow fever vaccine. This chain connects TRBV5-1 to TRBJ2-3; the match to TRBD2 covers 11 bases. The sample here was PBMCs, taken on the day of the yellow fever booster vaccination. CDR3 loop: CASSLVTSGKYSDTQYF. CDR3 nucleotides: TGCGCCAGCAGCTTGGTGACTAGCGGGAAATACTCAGATACGCAGTATTTT.